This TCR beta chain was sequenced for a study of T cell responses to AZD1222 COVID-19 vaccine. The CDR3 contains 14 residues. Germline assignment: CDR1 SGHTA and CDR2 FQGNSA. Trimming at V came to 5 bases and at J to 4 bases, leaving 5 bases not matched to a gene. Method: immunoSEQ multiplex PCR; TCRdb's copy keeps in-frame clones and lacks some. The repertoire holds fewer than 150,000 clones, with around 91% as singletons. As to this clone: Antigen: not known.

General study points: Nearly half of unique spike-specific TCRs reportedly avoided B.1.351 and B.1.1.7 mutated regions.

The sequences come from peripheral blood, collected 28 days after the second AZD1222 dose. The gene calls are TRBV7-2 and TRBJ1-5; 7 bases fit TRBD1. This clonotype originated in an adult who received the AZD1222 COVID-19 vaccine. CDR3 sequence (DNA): TGTGCCAGCAGCGGAGGGACAGCTAATCAGCCCCAGCATTTT. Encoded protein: CASSGGTANQPQHF.